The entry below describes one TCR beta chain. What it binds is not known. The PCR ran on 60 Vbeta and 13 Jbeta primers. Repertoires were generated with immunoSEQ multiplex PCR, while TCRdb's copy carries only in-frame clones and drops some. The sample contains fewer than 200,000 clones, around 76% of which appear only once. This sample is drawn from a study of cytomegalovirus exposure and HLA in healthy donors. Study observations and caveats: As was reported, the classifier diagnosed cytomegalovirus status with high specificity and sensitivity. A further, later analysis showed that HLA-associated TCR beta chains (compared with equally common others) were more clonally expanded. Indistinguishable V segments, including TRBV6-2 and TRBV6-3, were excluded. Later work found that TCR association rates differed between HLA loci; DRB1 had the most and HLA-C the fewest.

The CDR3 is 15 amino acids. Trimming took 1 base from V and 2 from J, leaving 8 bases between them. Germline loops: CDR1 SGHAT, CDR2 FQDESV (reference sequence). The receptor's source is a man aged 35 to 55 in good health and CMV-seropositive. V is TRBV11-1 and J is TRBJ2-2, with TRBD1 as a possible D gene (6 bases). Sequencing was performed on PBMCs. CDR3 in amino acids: CASSLGDINTGELFF. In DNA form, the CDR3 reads TGTGCCAGCAGCTTAGGGGACATAAACACCGGGGAGCTGTTTTTT.